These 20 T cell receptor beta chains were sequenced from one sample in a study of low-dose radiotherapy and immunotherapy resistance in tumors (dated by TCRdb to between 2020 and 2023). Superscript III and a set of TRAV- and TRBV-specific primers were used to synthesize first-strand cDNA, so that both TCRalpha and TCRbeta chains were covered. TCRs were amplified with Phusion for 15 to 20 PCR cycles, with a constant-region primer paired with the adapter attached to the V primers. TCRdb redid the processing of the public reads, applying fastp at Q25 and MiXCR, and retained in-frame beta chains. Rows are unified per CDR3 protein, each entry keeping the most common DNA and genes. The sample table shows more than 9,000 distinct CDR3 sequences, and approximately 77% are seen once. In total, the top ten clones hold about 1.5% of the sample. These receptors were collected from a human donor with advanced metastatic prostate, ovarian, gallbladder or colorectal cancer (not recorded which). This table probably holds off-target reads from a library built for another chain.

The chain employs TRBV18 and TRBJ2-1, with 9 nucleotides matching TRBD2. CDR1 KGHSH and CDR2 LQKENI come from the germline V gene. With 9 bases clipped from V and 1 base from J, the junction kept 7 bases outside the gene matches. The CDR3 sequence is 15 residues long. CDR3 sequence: CASSRTSASYNEQFF. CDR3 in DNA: TGTGCCAGTTCCCGGACTAGCGCGTCCTACAATGAGCAGTTCTTC.

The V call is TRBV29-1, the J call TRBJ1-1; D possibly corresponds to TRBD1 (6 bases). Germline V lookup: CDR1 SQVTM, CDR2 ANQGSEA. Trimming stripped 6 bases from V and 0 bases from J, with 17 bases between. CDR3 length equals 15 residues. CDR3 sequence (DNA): TGCAGCGTCGATGGGGTAACAGGGATGAACACTGAAGCTTTCTTT. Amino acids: CSVDGVTGMNTEAFF.

This chain's CDR3 is CASSLGPAGANLVEQYF. Here the CDR3 DNA reads TGTGCCAGCAGCCTAGGCCCGGCGGGAGCCAATTTGGTTGAGCAGTACTTC. The chain employs TRBV7-2 and TRBJ2-7, with TRBD2 identical over 7 bases. This CDR3 region has 17 residues. The germline CDR1 and CDR2 sequences are SGHTA and FQGNSA. V trimming: 5 bases; J trimming: 7 bases; junction bases outside the gene matches: 20.

CDR3 in DNA: TGTGCCAGCAGCTCCGACACCAACTATCTAGCGGGAGGGATCACGCAGTATTTT. Its translation: CASSSDTNYLAGGITQYF. V is TRBV5-6 and J is TRBJ2-3; TRBD2 matches at 12 bases. The CDR3 runs to 18 residues. Trimming removed 3 bases from V and 9 bases from J; junction bases left unmatched: 17. The V gene's germline CDR1 is SGHDT and CDR2 YYEEEE.

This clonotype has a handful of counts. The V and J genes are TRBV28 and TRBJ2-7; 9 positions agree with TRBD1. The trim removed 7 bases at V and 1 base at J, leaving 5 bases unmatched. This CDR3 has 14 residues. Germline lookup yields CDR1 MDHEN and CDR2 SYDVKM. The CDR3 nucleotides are TGTGCCAGCAAGGAAGGGACAGGGTCCTACGAGCAGTACTTC. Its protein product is CASKEGTGSYEQYF.

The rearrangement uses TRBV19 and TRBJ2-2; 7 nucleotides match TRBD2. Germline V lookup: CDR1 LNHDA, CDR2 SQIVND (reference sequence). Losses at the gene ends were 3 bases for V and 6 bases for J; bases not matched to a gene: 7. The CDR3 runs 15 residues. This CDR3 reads CASSISAGVAGELFF. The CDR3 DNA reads TGTGCCAGTAGTATCTCGGCGGGAGTTGCCGGGGAGCTGTTTTTT.

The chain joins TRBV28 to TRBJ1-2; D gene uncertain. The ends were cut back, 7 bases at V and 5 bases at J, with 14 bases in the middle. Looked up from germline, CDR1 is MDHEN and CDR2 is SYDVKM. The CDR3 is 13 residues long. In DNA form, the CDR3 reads TGTGCCAGCACCAAGGCGGGATGGTATGGCTACACCTTC. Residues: CASTKAGWYGYTF.

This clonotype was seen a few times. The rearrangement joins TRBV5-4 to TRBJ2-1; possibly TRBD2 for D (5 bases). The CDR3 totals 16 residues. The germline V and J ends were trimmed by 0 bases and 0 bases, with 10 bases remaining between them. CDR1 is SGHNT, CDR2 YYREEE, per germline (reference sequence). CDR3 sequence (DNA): TGTGCCAGCAGCTTGGCCGGGGTGAGCTCCTACAATGAGCAGTTCTTC. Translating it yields CASSLAGVSSYNEQFF. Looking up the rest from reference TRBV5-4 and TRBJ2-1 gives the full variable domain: ETGVTQSPTHLIKTRGQQVTLRCSSQSGHNTVSWYQQALGQGPQFIFQYYREEENGRGNFPPRFSGLQFPNYSSELNVNALELDDSALYLCASSLAGVSSYNEQFFGPGTRLTVL.

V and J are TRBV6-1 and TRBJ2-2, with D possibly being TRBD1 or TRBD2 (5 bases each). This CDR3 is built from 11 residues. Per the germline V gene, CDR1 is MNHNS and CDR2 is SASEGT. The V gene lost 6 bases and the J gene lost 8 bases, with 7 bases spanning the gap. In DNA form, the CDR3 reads TGTGCCAGCAGCTGGGGGGGGGAGCTGTTTTTT. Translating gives CASSWGGELFF.

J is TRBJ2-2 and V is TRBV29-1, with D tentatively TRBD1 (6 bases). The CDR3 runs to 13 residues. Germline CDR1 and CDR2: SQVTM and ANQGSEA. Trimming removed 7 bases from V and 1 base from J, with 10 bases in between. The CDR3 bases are TGCAGCGCTTGGGGGCAGAACACCGGGGAGCTGTTTTTT. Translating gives CSAWGQNTGELFF.

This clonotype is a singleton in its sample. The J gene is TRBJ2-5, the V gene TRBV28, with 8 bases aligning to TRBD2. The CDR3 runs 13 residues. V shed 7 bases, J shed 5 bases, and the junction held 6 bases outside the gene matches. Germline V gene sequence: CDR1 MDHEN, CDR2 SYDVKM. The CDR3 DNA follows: TGTGCCAGCAACGGGGGGGGCACGGAGACCCAGTACTTC. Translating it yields CASNGGGTETQYF.

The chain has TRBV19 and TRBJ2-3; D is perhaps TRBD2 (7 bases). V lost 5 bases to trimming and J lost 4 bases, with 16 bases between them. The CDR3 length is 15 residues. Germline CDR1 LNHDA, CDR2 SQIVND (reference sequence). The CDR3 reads CASSDHWGGADTQYF. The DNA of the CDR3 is TGTGCCAGTAGTGATCACTGGGGGGGCGCAGATACGCAGTATTTT.

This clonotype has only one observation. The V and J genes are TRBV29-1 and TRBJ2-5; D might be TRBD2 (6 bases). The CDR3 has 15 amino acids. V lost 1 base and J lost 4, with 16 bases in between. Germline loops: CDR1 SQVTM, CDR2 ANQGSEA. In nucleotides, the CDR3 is TGCAGCGTTGAAGCTGGGACTGCCGCTTCAGAGACCCAGTACTTC. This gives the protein CSVEAGTAASETQYF.

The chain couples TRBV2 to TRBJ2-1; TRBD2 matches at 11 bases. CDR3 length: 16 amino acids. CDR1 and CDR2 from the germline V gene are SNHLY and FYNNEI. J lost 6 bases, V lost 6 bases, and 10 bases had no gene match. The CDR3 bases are TGTGCCAGCAGCAGACTAACTAGCGGGAGTTCCAATGAGCAGTTCTTC. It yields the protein CASSRLTSGSSNEQFF.

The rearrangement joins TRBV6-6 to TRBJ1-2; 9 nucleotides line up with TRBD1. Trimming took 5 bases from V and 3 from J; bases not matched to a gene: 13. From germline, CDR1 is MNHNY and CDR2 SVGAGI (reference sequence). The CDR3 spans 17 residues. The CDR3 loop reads CASSRLQGAKGDYGYTF. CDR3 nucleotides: TGTGCCAGCAGTCGCCTACAGGGGGCGAAAGGAGACTATGGCTACACCTTC.

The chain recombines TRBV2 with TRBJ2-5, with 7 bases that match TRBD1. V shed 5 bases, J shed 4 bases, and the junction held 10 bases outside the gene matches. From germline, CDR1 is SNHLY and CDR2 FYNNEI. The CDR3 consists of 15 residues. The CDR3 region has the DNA TGTGCCAGCAGTATTGCCTCCGGGACAGCAGAGACCCAGTACTTC. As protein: CASSIASGTAETQYF. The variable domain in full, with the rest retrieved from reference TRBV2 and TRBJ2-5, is EPEVTQTPSHQVTQMGQEVILRCVPISNHLYFYWYRQILGQKVEFLVSFYNNEISEKSEIFDDQFSVERPDGSNFTLKIRSTKLEDSAMYFCASSIASGTAETQYFGPGTRLLVL.

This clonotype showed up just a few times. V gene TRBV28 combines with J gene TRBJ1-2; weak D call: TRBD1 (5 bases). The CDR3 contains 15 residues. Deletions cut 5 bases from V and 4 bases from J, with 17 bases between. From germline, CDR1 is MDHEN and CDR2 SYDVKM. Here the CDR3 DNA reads TGTGCCAGCAGTGGGGCCGCAGTCTCTACCTATGGCTACACCTTC. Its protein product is CASSGAAVSTYGYTF.

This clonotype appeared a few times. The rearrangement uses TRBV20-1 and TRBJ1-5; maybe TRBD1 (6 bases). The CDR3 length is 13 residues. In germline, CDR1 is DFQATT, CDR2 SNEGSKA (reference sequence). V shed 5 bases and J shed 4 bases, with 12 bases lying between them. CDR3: CSAGGTPNQPQHF. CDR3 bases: TGCAGTGCTGGGGGGACACCAAATCAGCCCCAGCATTTT.

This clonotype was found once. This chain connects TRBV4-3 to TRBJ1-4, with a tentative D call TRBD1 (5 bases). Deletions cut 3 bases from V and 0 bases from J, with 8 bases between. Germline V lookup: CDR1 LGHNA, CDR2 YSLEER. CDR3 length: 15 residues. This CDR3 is CASSHGGTTNEKLFF. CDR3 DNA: TGCGCCAGCAGCCACGGGGGGACAACTAATGAAAAACTGTTTTTT.

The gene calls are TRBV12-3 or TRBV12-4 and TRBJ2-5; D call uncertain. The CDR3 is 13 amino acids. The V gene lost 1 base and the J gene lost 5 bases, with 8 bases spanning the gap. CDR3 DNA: TGTGCCAGCAGTTTAGACTACCGGGAGACCCAGTACTTC. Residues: CASSLDYRETQYF.